These T cell receptor beta chains were read from a single sample in a study of CD8 T cells in ankylosing spondylitis. TCRdb reprocessed the 5' RACE reads via MiXCR and lists one record per CDR3 protein. The data contain around 250,000 distinct CDR3 sequences, around 10% of them singletons. Sequencing was performed on blood, either unsorted or a sorted T cell fraction (not recorded which). The receptors stem from a male donor with ankylosing spondylitis or in good health (not recorded which). CDR3s leave out the opening cysteine and the closing phenylalanine or tryptophan. A D gene is named only where the DNA matches it firmly. Not all rows give a size; the values are once, few, many and, for expanded clones, a class.

v_gene,len,abundance,d_gene,CDR3aa
TRBV12-2,13,.,.,ASRSPFDTAYEQY
TRBV27,13,.,TRBD2,ASSLGTTASAEQF
TRBV5-1,13,many,.,ASSPEGTPGETQY
TRBV20-1,10,many,.,SAKGVTLEQY
TRBV20-1,12,many,.,SARPGNRVYEQY
TRBV11-1,17,.,TRBD2,ASSLDEFGSGSVPYEQY
TRBV12-3/TRBV12-4,16,many,.,ASSPTGAGVKFYNEQF
TRBV7-7,9,few,.,ASSDFPEAF
TRBV5-1,14,many,.,ASRQLQGFRYNEQF
TRBV20-1,11,few,.,SARSAGSTEAF
TRBV5-1,10,many,.,ASSLDDYGYT
TRBV5-5,13,many,.,ASSLWISDTGELF
TRBV20-1,10,many,.,SVPQDQETQY
TRBV7-9,13,.,TRBD2,ATPSGRPGEGIQY
TRBV13,11,many,.,ASSRRAVGEQF
TRBV12-3/TRBV12-4,14,many,.,ASSLGQEYSNQPQH
TRBV7-6,15,many,.,ASSRGGGRTSGNTIY
TRBV20-1,12,many,TRBD1,SAPKQGNDYGYT
TRBV29-1,12,many,TRBD1,SAGRRDRYNEQF
TRBV12-3/TRBV12-4,13,.,.,ASRRTSSGANVLT
TRBV6-1,15,many,.,ASSQQSPGGGPYEQY
TRBV15,14,many,.,ATSRESTDSSYEQY
TRBV25-1,15,few,TRBD2,ASSESPLAGGINEQF
TRBV5-6,12,many,.,ASSLGTRYNEQF
TRBV29-1,14,many,TRBD2,SVSYSGGSGANVLT
TRBV29-1,11,many,TRBD1,SVRGQMNTEAF
TRBV5-8,13,many,TRBD1,ASSLQGARENIQY
TRBV20-1,10,many,TRBD1,SAMTGETEAF
TRBV4-1,13,few,TRBD1,ASSQPGQGSYEQY
TRBV5-1,11,many,.,ASSLGSQETQY
TRBV29-1,10,many,.,SVGGAPGELF
TRBV29-1,12,.,TRBD1,SVEGRQGVRVAF
TRBV4-1,13,many,.,ASSQRVRFGEKLF
TRBV6-5,12,many,.,ASSYSRGVETQY
TRBV12-3/TRBV12-4,11,many,.,ASSWTANTEAF
TRBV7-2,11,few,.,ASSSQTGTEAF
TRBV20-1,11,.,.,SAAGVSNQPQH
TRBV10-3,12,many,TRBD2,ATYPSGGSDTQY
TRBV5-1,14,.,TRBD1,ASSQGQGALGEKLF
TRBV4-1,14,few,TRBD1,ASSQDEGQGVDEQF
TRBV12-5,11,many,.,ASGLNSIRELF
TRBV5-1,13,.,TRBD1,ASSLATGFNTEAF
TRBV12-3/TRBV12-4,13,many,.,ASSTTGKVTDTQY
TRBV5-6,14,many,.,ASSPDPGVSYNEQF
TRBV20-1,14,many,TRBD2,SALRSLTSGRIGQF
TRBV12-3/TRBV12-4,12,many,.,ASSLRDASYGYT
TRBV5-6,11,many,.,ASSFRGSHEQY
TRBV7-8,14,many,.,ASSLRGGTLRREQY
TRBV28,10,many,TRBD1,ASRTGVETQY
TRBV3-1,12,many,.,ASSQEVAEETQY
TRBV29-1,10,many,TRBD1,SVQGQGIEQY
TRBV5-1,11,many,.,ASSFATGTEAF
TRBV7-2,12,.,TRBD1,ASSRAGGWQPQH
TRBV20-1,11,many,.,SGWAGSGYGYT
TRBV12-3/TRBV12-4,10,many,.,ASSLPIGPIY
TRBV5-1,13,many,.,ASSLGWDGRTEAF
TRBV14,10,.,.,ASSQGIYEQY